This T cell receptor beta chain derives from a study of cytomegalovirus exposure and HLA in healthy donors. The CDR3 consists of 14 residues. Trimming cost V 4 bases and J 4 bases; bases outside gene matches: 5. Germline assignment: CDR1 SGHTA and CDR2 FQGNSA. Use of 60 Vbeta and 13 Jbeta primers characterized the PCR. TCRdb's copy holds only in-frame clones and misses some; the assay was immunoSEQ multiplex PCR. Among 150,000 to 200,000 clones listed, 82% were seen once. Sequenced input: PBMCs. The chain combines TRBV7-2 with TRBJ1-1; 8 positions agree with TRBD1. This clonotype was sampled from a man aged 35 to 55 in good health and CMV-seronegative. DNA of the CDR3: TGTGCCAGCAGCTCCCAGGGGGCCTCCACTGAAGCTTTCTTT. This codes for CASSSQGASTEAFF.